Shown below are 13 T cell receptor beta chains from a single sample sequenced in a study of regulatory T cells in long-lasting Graves disease. Libraries of TCR beta came from iRepertoire HTBI primers plus Arm-PCR of CDR3 regions. TCRdb redid the calling of the multiplex PCR reads with MiXCR, one entry per CDR3 protein. The data show about 460,000 distinct CDR3 sequences, with roughly 22% seen just once and around 13% held by the top ten. Time point specified: persistent/refractory GD, antithyroid drugs over 5 years with positive TRAb. PBMC RNA served as the TCR library source. The sequenced sample was peripheral blood mononuclear cells (PBMCs), obtained when the disease was refractory, from a patient treated with antithyroid drugs. These TCRs come from a female donor with Graves disease.

The chain combines TRBV20-1 with TRBJ1-5; the D gene is possibly TRBD1 (6 bases). V was trimmed by 5 bases and J by 7 bases, leaving 21 bases between them. This CDR3 has 15 residues. Germline-derived CDR1 and CDR2 are DFQATT and SNEGSKA (reference sequence). CDR3 sequence reads: CSAAEQGGDWQPQHF. CDR3 DNA: TGCAGTGCTGCAGAACAGGGAGGCGATTGGCAGCCCCAGCATTTT.

This clonotype was observed at least ten times. The chain links TRBV30 to TRBJ1-1; D gene unclear. V was clipped by 0 bases and J by 12 bases, with 11 bases between them. The CDR3 consists of 11 residues. Germline-derived CDR1 and CDR2 are GTSNPN and SVGIG (reference sequence). The CDR3 coding sequence is TGTGCCTGGAGTGTACGTACGTCCTCTTTCTTT. Encoded protein: CAWSVRTSSFF. Supplemented by reference TRBV30 and TRBJ1-1, the full variable domain reads SQTIHQWPATLVQPVGSPLSLECTVEGTSNPNLYWYRQAAGRGLQLLFYSVGIGQISSEVPQNLSASRPQDRQFILSSKKLLLSDSGFYLCAWSVRTSSFFGQGTRLTVV.

The chain recombines TRBV29-1 with TRBJ2-7; TRBD2 might be the D (5 bases). The CDR3 is 13 residues long. V was pared by 7 bases and J by 2 bases, with 15 bases between. Per germline, CDR1 SQVTM and CDR2 ANQGSEA. CDR3 bases: TGCAGCGCCAGACTACCGGGCACCTACGAGCAGTACTTC. Its protein product is CSARLPGTYEQYF.

The sample holds many counts of this clonotype. The chain joins TRBV28 to TRBJ1-6; 9 positions match TRBD1. In germline, CDR1 is MDHEN, CDR2 SYDVKM. The CDR3 consists of 14 residues. The J segment lost 7 bases and the V segment lost 8 bases, leaving 6 bases of the junction unmatched. CDR3 sequence: CASGRDRENSPLHF. DNA of the CDR3: TGTGCCAGCGGTAGGGACAGGGAGAATTCACCCCTCCACTTT.

The J gene is TRBJ2-7, the V gene TRBV11-2, with D tentatively TRBD1 or TRBD2 (6 bases each). V lost 5 bases and J lost 0, with 17 bases in between. CDR3 length: 16 amino acids. Germline V lookup: CDR1 SGHAT, CDR2 FQNNGV. CDR3 DNA sequence: TGTGCCAGCAGCCCGATGGGGGGCGCTTCCTCCTACGAGCAGTACTTC. This translates into CASSPMGGASSYEQYF.

This clonotype was counted many times. The V call is TRBV28, the J call TRBJ2-7; D is tentatively TRBD1 or TRBD2 (6 bases each). Germline V CDR1 and CDR2: MDHEN, SYDVKM. V was pared by 3 bases and J by 6 bases, with 24 bases between. There are 17 residues in the CDR3. CDR3 protein: CASSLAAGQSLRVEQYF. Written as DNA, the CDR3 is TGTGCCAGCAGTTTGGCCGCGGGACAATCCCTCAGGGTCGAGCAGTACTTC.

CDR3 nucleotide sequence: TGCAGCGTGAGGGGGGCCCAGGGTGGTGTAAACTATGGCTACACCTTC. It translates to CSVRGAQGGVNYGYTF. V is TRBV29-1 and J is TRBJ1-2; possibly TRBD1 for D (6 bases). Germline V gene data show CDR1 as SQVTM and CDR2 as ANQGSEA. The CDR3 covers 16 residues. The ends were cut back, 6 bases at V and 2 bases at J, with 22 bases in the middle.

This clonotype was recorded many times. The CDR3 protein is CASSQDGNGNTIYF. The CDR3 DNA sequence: TGTGCCAGCAGCCAGGACGGAAATGGAAACACCATATATTTT. The chain combines TRBV7-2 with TRBJ1-3; D is unclear. The CDR3 consists of 14 residues. The V gene's germline CDR1 is SGHTA and CDR2 FQGNSA. The ends were cut back, 5 bases at V and 3 bases at J, with 11 bases in the middle.

The chain links TRBV6-2 or TRBV6-3 to TRBJ1-5; D gene uncertain. Trimming cost V 7 bases and J 1 base, with 14 bases left between them. Germline CDR1 is MNHEY and CDR2 is SVGEGT. The CDR3 loop spans 15 amino acids. The CDR3 region is CASTPRWMSNQPQHF. DNA of the CDR3: TGTGCCAGCACCCCTAGATGGATGAGCAATCAGCCCCAGCATTTT.

This clonotype was counted a few times. The J gene is TRBJ2-1, the V gene TRBV2; TRBD2 matches 11 bases. The germline CDR1 and CDR2 sequences are SNHLY and FYNNEI. The CDR3 is 14 amino acids. V shed 4 bases and J 6 bases; nucleotides not matched to a gene: 2. The CDR3 nucleotides are TGTGCCAGCAGTGGGGGACTAGCGGTCAATGAGCAGTTCTTC. Translating gives CASSGGLAVNEQFF.

This clonotype has a handful of counts. This sequence joins TRBV27 and TRBJ2-7; D unclear. The CDR3 covers 13 residues. In germline, CDR1 is MNHEY, CDR2 SMNVEV (reference sequence). The V gene lost 10 bases and the J gene lost 6 bases, with 19 bases spanning the gap. The CDR3 DNA reads as TGTGCCACCCAAAGAGGATACCTTGCCGAGCAGTACTTC. Amino acid sequence: CATQRGYLAEQYF.

V usage is TRBV5-6 and J usage is TRBJ1-4, with D maybe TRBD1 (6 bases). Germline V gene data show CDR1 as SGHDT and CDR2 as YYEEEE. This CDR3 contains 16 residues. V lost 4 bases and J 0 bases, leaving 13 bases between the germline ends. CDR3 sequence (DNA): TGTGCCAGCAGCCCTGAGGGGGATTCAACTAATGAAAAACTGTTTTTT. This translates into CASSPEGDSTNEKLFF.

J is TRBJ1-1 and V is TRBV30; D unresolved. The CDR3 sequence is 13 residues long. V shed 2 bases and J shed 3 bases, with 10 bases lying between them. In germline, CDR1 is GTSNPN, CDR2 SVGIG (reference sequence). CDR3 DNA: TGTGCCTGGAGTACGAGTTTCGACACTGAAGCTTTCTTT. It specifies CAWSTSFDTEAFF.